The 8 T cell receptor beta chains given below trace back to one sample, sequenced in a study of blood T cell repertoires in COVID-19. Method: immunoSEQ multiplex PCR; TCRdb's copy keeps in-frame clones and lacks some. The sample holds about 180,000 clones, approximately 81% seen once. The source material was peripheral blood. The receptors shown here come from a man between 18 and 29 years old with active or convalescent COVID-19.

This clone was picked up one time. This chain links TRBV6-4 with TRBJ1-4, with 8 nucleotides matching TRBD1. Trimming took 5 bases from V and 7 from J; bases not matched to a gene: 9. The CDR3 is 15 amino acids. CDR1 and CDR2 (germline): MRHNA, SNTAGT. The CDR3 loop is CASSPGQVEGEKLFF. The CDR3 nucleotides read TGTGCCAGCAGTCCGGGACAGGTCGAGGGTGAAAAACTGTTTTTT.

This clone appeared once. The genes are TRBV19 and TRBJ1-4, with a tentative D call TRBD1 (6 bases). The CDR3 consists of 17 residues. The V end was cut by 6 bases, the J end by 0 bases, with 17 bases between. CDR1 and CDR2 from the germline V gene are LNHDA and SQIVND (reference sequence). The CDR3 loop is CASRTRGGDATNEKLFF. CDR3 bases: TGTGCCAGTAGGACCAGAGGGGGTGATGCAACTAATGAAAAACTGTTTTTT.

This clone was seen a single time. The chain has TRBV30 and TRBJ1-2; 8 bases map to TRBD1. Per the germline V gene, CDR1 is GTSNPN and CDR2 is SVGIG (reference sequence). With V trimmed by 4 bases and J by 3 bases, 7 bases remained unmatched. This CDR3 contains 14 residues. This chain's CDR3 is CAWNPRGQDYGYTF. The CDR3 region has the DNA TGTGCCTGGAACCCCAGGGGGCAGGACTATGGCTACACCTTC.

This CDR3 reads CASSYQERDADTQYF. CDR3 DNA sequence: TGTGCCAGCAGTTACCAAGAGCGGGACGCAGATACGCAGTATTTT. The gene calls are TRBV6-5 and TRBJ2-3, with 7 bases identical to TRBD2. This CDR3 has 15 residues. Germline lookup yields CDR1 MNHEY and CDR2 SVGAGI. V lost 2 bases to trimming and J lost 4 bases; unmatched junction nucleotides: 6.

The chain has TRBV7-8 and TRBJ2-3; 11 nucleotides match TRBD2. Looked up from germline, CDR1 is SGHVS and CDR2 is FQNEAQ. The CDR3 runs to 19 residues. Germline trimming cut 5 bases from V and 3 bases from J; bases unmatched to any gene: 16. CDR3 DNA: TGTGCCAGCAGCGTACGACTAGCGGGACATCTCGGAGAAACAGATACGCAGTATTTT. Residues: CASSVRLAGHLGETDTQYF.

This clone was counted a single time. This chain uses TRBV7-9 with TRBJ1-6, with unresolved D. The CDR3 contains 16 residues. V gave up 2 bases and J gave up 8 bases, with 16 bases separating them. Per the germline V gene, CDR1 is SEHNR and CDR2 is FQNEAQ (reference sequence). DNA for the CDR3: TGTGCCAGCAGCTTAACGCCGGGCAGCGGGGATTCACCCCTCCACTTT. Encoded protein: CASSLTPGSGDSPLHF.

The chain combines TRBV6-2 or TRBV6-3 with TRBJ2-4; TRBD1 matches 7 bases. Per the germline V gene, CDR1 is MNHEY and CDR2 is SVGEGT. The CDR3 runs 13 residues. V dropped 4 bases and J dropped 6; count of bases not matched to a gene: 3. The CDR3 nucleotides read TGTGCCAGCAGTTTCGCAGGGGGAAACATTCAGTACTTC. This encodes CASSFAGGNIQYF.

The chain is built from TRBV19 and TRBJ1-1; possible D gene TRBD1, 5 bases. Trimming stripped 1 base from V and 1 base from J, with 13 bases between. The CDR3 has 16 residues. Looked up from germline, CDR1 is LNHDA and CDR2 is SQIVND (reference sequence). The CDR3 loop reads CASSIVVGAGNTEAFF. DNA of the CDR3: TGTGCCAGTAGTATAGTAGTAGGGGCAGGGAACACTGAAGCTTTCTTT.